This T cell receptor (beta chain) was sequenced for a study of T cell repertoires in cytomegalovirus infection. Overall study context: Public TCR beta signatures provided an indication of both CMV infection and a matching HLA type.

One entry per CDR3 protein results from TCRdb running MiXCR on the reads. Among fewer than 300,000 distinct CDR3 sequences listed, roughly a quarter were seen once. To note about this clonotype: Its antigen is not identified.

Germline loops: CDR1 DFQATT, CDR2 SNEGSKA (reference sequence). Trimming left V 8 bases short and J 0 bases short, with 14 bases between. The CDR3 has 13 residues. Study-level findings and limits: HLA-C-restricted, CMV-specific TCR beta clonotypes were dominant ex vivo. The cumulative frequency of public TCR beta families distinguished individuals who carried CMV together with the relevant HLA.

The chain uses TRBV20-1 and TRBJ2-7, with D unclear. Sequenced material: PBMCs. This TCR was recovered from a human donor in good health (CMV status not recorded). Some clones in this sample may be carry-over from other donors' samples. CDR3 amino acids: CSLDPRSSYEQYF. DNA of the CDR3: TGCAGTTTGGACCCGAGGAGCTCCTACGAGCAGTACTTC.